The present TCR beta chain was sequenced within a study of cytomegalovirus exposure and HLA in healthy donors (dated by TCRdb to about 2017). As for the study more broadly: In an earlier analysis of several hundred of the donors, approximately 300 Gb of sequence data and 100 million or so unique TCR beta sequences from 150 million to 200 million T cells were reported. Among 300 to 500 genotyped donors of the cohort, an average of approximately 220,000 unique TCR beta nucleotide sequences was sequenced per donor, of which about 19% were non-productive. The study combined high-throughput TCR immunosequencing, statistical association of individual TCRs with disease status, and machine learning to predict cytomegalovirus infection status. HLA typing covered class I and class II loci at four-digit resolution. The study profiled the T cell repertoires of around 700 subjects by immunosequencing and related them to cytomegalovirus serostatus. An early release that covered fewer than 800 HLA-typed donors contained about 300 gigabases of sequencing data and around 80 million unique TCR sequences. Four or five DR-DQ haplotypes were handled as single units for association and clustering because linkage in the cohort was strong. The study aimed to test whether cataloging public T cell receptors could reveal signatures of past pathogen exposure. A separate validation cohort of 90 to 150 different subjects was used in addition to the 666-subject first cohort. In an earlier analysis of a few hundred of the donors, high-throughput TCR beta sequencing was used to judge whether each TCR beta V gene segment behaved as functional or pseudogenic. Donor age, sex, ethnicity and CMV serostatus were compiled alongside the repertoire data. A later genetic analysis took genome-wide SNP genotypes for about 55% of the roughly 700 donors and used that subset as a discovery cohort. The later analysis used no new phenotypic data to find candidate immune exposures, relying instead on TCR beta sequences and their occurrence across donors. Of the approximately 400 genotyped donors, about 80% fell in the genetic ancestry cluster associated with self-reported Caucasian donors. Typing coverage differed by locus: A, B, C, DRB1 and DQB1 were typed in about 620-630 donors, DQA1 in about 560, DPA1 in some 570, and DPB1 in 450 to 480. To study patterns of TCR occurrence, a later analysis re-analyzed previously published TCR beta repertoires from 600 to 750 donors and added high-resolution HLA genotyping. Every discovery cohort repertoire had been produced on one sequencing platform. The paper as a whole reports these results and caveats: In the study, 150 to 200 TCR beta chains were listed as associated with cytomegalovirus. For the cohort, immune exposure information was limited to CMV serostatus. In both the original and validation cohorts, the classifier was reported to diagnose cytomegalovirus status with high specificity and sensitivity. Roughly uniform sequencing depth across donors was assumed in presence/absence analyses, although this assumption may not hold. According to a later genetic analysis, donors in an Asian-associated ancestry cluster had fewer N-insertions in productive TCRs than the roughly 670-donor mean. A further reported finding was that TCR beta sequences accurately predicted the HLA-A and HLA-B alleles for most subjects in the first cohort. V-gene and J-gene trimming of TCR beta chains was associated with a missense DCLRE1C variant in a later genetic analysis, and the association was replicated in an independent cohort. A cluster of highly shared sequence variants was judged likely to be a technical artifact of the sequencing pipeline. This cohort had only TCR beta chains sequenced, and the lack of alpha or paired-chain data limited which features could be detected. Because HLA typing was missing for some donors at each locus, association tests included only the typed subset. In a later analysis, the rate of TCR association differed among HLA loci, with DRB1 alleles having the most associated TCRs and HLA-C alleles having the fewest. Because counts were too low, seventeen rarely observed V segments, including chromosome 9 orphons, were left out of the earlier analysis of 587 of the donors. While some public TCRs were present in many individuals, most TCR sequences turned up only very rarely across donors. Correlated functional status among segregating V segments might be attributable to linkage disequilibrium, but an unknown experimental factor could not be ruled out. According to a later analysis, parvovirus B19, influenza, CMV and Epstein-Barr virus appeared linked to several top co-occurrence clusters. A later analysis found that HLA-associated TCR beta chains were more clonally expanded and had lower generation probabilities than equally common non-associated chains. The authors suggested that the approach could potentially be generalized to other disease states and immunological phenotypes. In a later analysis, most CMV-associated TCR beta chains were found to appear HLA-restricted, with HLA associations seemingly driven largely by CMV exposure. When HLA alleles, especially DR and DQ, strongly co-occurred, attributing TCR associations to individual alleles was difficult. In vitro tests confirmed that three of the cytomegalovirus-associated TCR beta chains recognize cytomegalovirus antigens. In an earlier analysis of 587 of the donors, most TCR beta V segments appeared in productive rearrangements about 87% or about 30% of the time, broadly matching IMGT annotations. Some IMGT-functional V segments, including TRBV6-2 and TRBV6-3, could not be told apart with the 87-base-pair reads, so those segments were excluded. In a later analysis, 16,951 TCR beta sequences were associated with specific HLA alleles at a false discovery rate of 0.05.

Based on the germline V gene (reference sequence), the CDR1 and CDR2 sequences are LNHNV and YYDKDF. The CDR3 holds 17 amino acids from the cysteine to the phenylalanine. Only the CDR3 portion is preserved as DNA: 51 bases, with reading frame beginning at the first base. V trim: 0 bases; J trim: 8 bases; unmatched bases: 7. The library was made by the immunoSEQ multiplex PCR assay. A mixture of 60 forward primers for TCR Vbeta segments and 13 reverse primers for TCR Jbeta segments was used in the multiplex PCR. The CDR3 region of rearranged TCR beta genes was amplified from genomic DNA by a multiplex PCR assay. On the Illumina HiSeq System, the amplified TCR beta libraries were sequenced as 87-base-pair reads. On the study's bioinformatics: A later analysis counted tens of millions of unique TCR beta chains across the 600 to 850 repertoires, and about 10 million of these chains were shared by at least two donors. Raw reads were error-corrected and collapsed into unique sequences by a nearest-neighbor algorithm in which closely related sequences were merged to remove PCR and sequencing errors. Alignment of CDR3 sequences to IMGT reference sequences was used to assign V, D and J gene segments. For a sequence to be retained, a match of at least six nucleotides to both a V gene segment and a J gene segment was required. Rearrangements were classified as productive when the CDR3 lacked stop codons and remained in frame with V and J, and all other rearrangements were classified as non-productive. CDR3 was defined according to IMGT convention as the region running from the second conserved V-encoded cysteine to the conserved J-encoded phenylalanine. Sequences without an unambiguous match to a single V gene segment were excluded from the earlier analysis of almost 600 of the donors. In an earlier analysis of several hundred of the donors, V segments were called functional above 56.7% productive rearrangements and were called segregating when the between-donor standard deviation exceeded 5%. A statistical classification framework was developed to diagnose cytomegalovirus status using the catalog of TCR beta chain sequences. In a later analysis, TCR nucleotide sequences were compared against IMGT/GENE-DB human TR gene sequences so that V and J genes could be assigned. In a later analysis, CDR3 sequences and most-parsimonious VDJ recombination scenarios were assigned using the TCRdist pipeline. A later analysis defined each TCR beta chain by its CDR3 amino acid sequence plus V-gene family, and excluded reads lacking a unique V-gene family. In a later analysis, 450 to 600 highly shared, low-generation-probability nucleotide sequences were removed to address suspected cross-contamination and a sequencing artifact. In a later analysis, a clonal expansion index was calculated for each public chain from normalized within-repertoire ranks of inferred template counts. In a later analysis, generation probabilities were computed using a VDJ recombination model fitted to out-of-frame rearrangements, and the results were checked against IGoR. A later analysis scored TCR-TCR, TCR-HLA and TCR-CMV co-occurrence with hypergeometric tests, applying a repertoire-size bias correction to TCR pairs. To estimate false discovery rates, a later analysis permuted the HLA or CMV assignments 20 times. A later analysis grouped co-occurring TCRs with DBSCAN, adding TCRdist sequence similarity when clustering within HLA-allele-positive subsets. Repertoires with fewer than 30,000 or more than 120,000 public chains were left out of co-occurrence clustering, as were five repertoires with anomalous nucleotide sharing. The table comes from immuneACCESS by way of TCRdb, which keeps in-frame sequences with V and J called. Part of the clones is missing from these tables; in studies checked, under half for an unresolved V gene and the rest for unknown reasons. V and J calls and clone size are as listed in that table; D and trimming were resolved from the DNA. The sample table lists some 180,000 clones, around 84% of them with a count of one. The top ten constitute about 2.5% of the sample.

About this clone: This receptor's antigen is unknown. Base-call qualities are not available, and no considerably larger clone is one nucleotide away.

The cohort was made up of around 720 healthy bone marrow donors. Cohort members were all nominally healthy when sampled, although unrecorded immune exposures were likely present. The donor tested CMV seropositive, placing the donor among the 289 seropositive members of the cohort. Each donor provided a peripheral blood sample, and peripheral blood mononuclear cells were used for TCR beta sequencing. The Qiagen DNeasy Blood Extraction Kit was used to extract genomic DNA from the blood cell samples. The rearranged segments are TRBV15 and TRBJ2-2; TRBD2 fits 12 bases in the junction. The sample consisted of PBMCs. This clonotype originated in a man aged 25-45 years in good health and CMV-seropositive. CDR3 loop: CATSRDPTSGRSGELFF. The nucleotide sequence is TGTGCCACCAGCAGAGATCCGACTAGCGGGAGATCGGGGGAGCTGTTTTTT.